Listed below are T cell receptor beta chains from one sample, sequenced in a study of cytomegalovirus exposure and HLA in healthy donors. This table comes from immunoSEQ multiplex PCR, and its TCRdb copy is limited to in-frame clones, with some not included. There are approximately 260,000 clones in the sample; around 85% occur only once, and around 1.2% lies in the top ten. Sample: PBMCs. The receptor set was obtained from a woman aged 25 to 45 in good health and CMV-seropositive. Each CDR3 is given with its conserved first and last residue. Size values are once, few and many counts, or a class for expanded clones, and some rows have none.

V	J	size	CDR3
TRBV29-1	TRBJ1-2	.	CSVDFDDRDYGYTF
TRBV30	TRBJ2-7	.	CAWSVRGTGTYEQYF
TRBV30	TRBJ2-3	.	CAWKSSRTASTDTQYF
TRBV21-1	TRBJ1-5	once	CAGSPSDSNQPQHF
TRBV19	TRBJ2-3	.	CASSMGREAPLFTDTQYF
TRBV29-1	TRBJ1-1	.	CSVGTGGVLPEAFF
TRBV29-1	TRBJ1-4	.	CSGIQGARKELFF
TRBV13	TRBJ2-7	.	CASSLVLSQGGKREDREQYF
TRBV5-1	TRBJ1-1	.	CASSATENTEAFF
TRBV27	TRBJ2-7	.	CASSRGRGIRTPYEQYF
TRBV7-9	TRBJ1-5	.	CATGTGVGDNQPQHF
TRBV9	TRBJ2-6	.	CASSVFSPRGRTGANVLTF
TRBV11-2	TRBJ2-1	.	CASSLQGYNEQFF
TRBV5-6	TRBJ2-1	.	CASSFGLAGWDEQFF
TRBV5-1	TRBJ2-1	.	CASSLTSVSYNEQFF
TRBV6-6	TRBJ1-2	.	CASTFTGIDYGYTF
TRBV6-6	TRBJ1-2	.	CASRPTLGGYGYTF
TRBV7-9	TRBJ2-7	.	CASSPSPGLAYEQYF
TRBV6-5	TRBJ2-1	.	CASSQGLAGNEQFF
TRBV27	TRBJ1-5	.	CASSSLWSQPQHF
TRBV11-1	TRBJ2-2	.	CASSLATGFGELFF
TRBV5-1	TRBJ2-6	.	CASNAAGGTSGANVLTF
TRBV25-1	TRBJ1-5	once	CASSERGAGNNQPQHF
TRBV5-1	TRBJ2-1	.	CASRPLTGTGNNEQFF
TRBV5-1	TRBJ2-2	.	CASSRQWNTGELFF
TRBV11-2	TRBJ2-3	.	CASSFGGSLDTQYF
TRBV28	TRBJ2-3	.	CASSLNAGGFTDTQYF
TRBV30	TRBJ1-3	.	CAWSVQGAPGNTIYF
TRBV28	TRBJ1-5	once	CASSQQGRLDQPQHF
TRBV5-1	TRBJ2-1	.	CASSLLAGALRYNEQFF
TRBV5-6	TRBJ2-3	.	CASSSDWVADTQYF
TRBV6-5	TRBJ2-2	.	CASSYGGSNTGELFF
TRBV21-1	TRBJ1-5	once	CASSKGGDRGEGNQPQHF
TRBV5-1	TRBJ1-3	.	CASSLEGRGPSSGNTIYF
TRBV5-1	TRBJ1-1	.	CASSLGDTEAFF
TRBV4-1	TRBJ2-7	.	CASSQDSGGSYEQYF
TRBV10-1	TRBJ2-1	.	CASSLSGSYNEQFF
TRBV28	TRBJ2-7	.	CASRRDGGYEQYF
TRBV28	TRBJ1-5	.	CASSFGAGNNQPQHF
TRBV9	TRBJ2-5	.	CASSAQIDRGEGTQYF
TRBV5-1	TRBJ2-1	.	CASSLNRYNEQFF
TRBV30	TRBJ2-2	.	CAWSVLKGAGELFF
TRBV19	TRBJ1-5	.	CASSPRPPGVRSNQPQHF
TRBV5-6	TRBJ2-7	.	CASSHRRDLFSYEQYF
TRBV27	TRBJ2-7	.	CASSLTVSYEQYF
TRBV29-1	TRBJ2-5	.	CSGRSGRETQYF
TRBV27	TRBJ2-4	once	CASSSTGLAGESWNIQYF
TRBV6-5	TRBJ2-1	.	CASSYSSRGWGNEQFF
TRBV30	TRBJ1-1	once	CAWRRLAGSGTEAFF
TRBV30	TRBJ1-1	.	CAWSKRRAGAMNTEAFF
TRBV5-1	TRBJ2-1	few	CASSLASGSWNEQFF
TRBV4-1	TRBJ1-2	few	CASSQDEGASGYTF
TRBV10-3	TRBJ1-2	.	CAAAGTENNYGYTF
TRBV10-1	TRBJ1-5	.	CASTRTERALNQPQHF
TRBV2	TRBJ1-1	.	CASSREQGGNTEAFF
TRBV4-1	TRBJ1-5	.	CASSSTGGTQPQHF
TRBV7-9	TRBJ1-1	.	CASSTATGGRYSNTEAFF